This entry concerns a single T cell receptor beta chain. These data are taken from a study of blood T cell repertoires in COVID-19. Participant ages covered roughly 18 to 89 years across some 25 US areas. The study counted Cohort 3 donors as recovered given two negative PCRs, clearance, or symptom resolution. How the authors handled the data: Researchers report that nucleated cell counts were estimated from reference gene primer amplification. The protocol was immunoSEQ multiplex PCR, while the TCRdb copy is restricted to in-frame clones and leaves out a portion. V and J calls and clone size are copied from that table; D and trimming were computed from the DNA. The profile shows 300,000 to 400,000 clones, 88% of them singletons. Deletions cut 6 bases from V and 5 bases from J, with 14 bases between. Germline values: CDR1 MDHEN, CDR2 SYDVKM. The CDR3 length is 14 residues.

The chain combines TRBV28 with TRBJ1-5, with unresolved D. This receptor was taken from a young woman who had recovered from COVID-19. The sample consisted of PBMCs or T cells enriched from blood (not recorded which). Written as DNA, the CDR3 is TGTGCCAGCAGGCCAACCACCGGGTATCAGCCCCAGCATTTT. Protein: CASRPTTGYQPQHF.